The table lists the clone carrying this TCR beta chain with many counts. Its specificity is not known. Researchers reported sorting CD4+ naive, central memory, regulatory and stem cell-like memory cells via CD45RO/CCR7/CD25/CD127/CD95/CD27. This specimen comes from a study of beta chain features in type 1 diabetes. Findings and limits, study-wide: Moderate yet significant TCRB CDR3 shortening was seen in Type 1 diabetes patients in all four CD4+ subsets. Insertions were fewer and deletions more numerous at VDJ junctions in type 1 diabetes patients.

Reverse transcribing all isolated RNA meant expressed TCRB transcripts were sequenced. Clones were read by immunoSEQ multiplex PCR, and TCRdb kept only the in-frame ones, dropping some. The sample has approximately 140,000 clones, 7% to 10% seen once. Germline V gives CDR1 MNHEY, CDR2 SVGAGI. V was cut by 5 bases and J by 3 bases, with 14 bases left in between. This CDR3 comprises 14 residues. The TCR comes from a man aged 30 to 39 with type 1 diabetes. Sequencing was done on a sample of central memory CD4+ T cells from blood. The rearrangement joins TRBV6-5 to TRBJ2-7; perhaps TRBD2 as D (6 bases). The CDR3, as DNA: TGTGCCAGCAGTCCCTCCAGCGGGTACTACGAGCAGTACTTC. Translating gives CASSPSSGYYEQYF.